The sequence of this TCR beta chain was determined in a study of T cells in localized non-small cell lung cancer. Profiled with immunoSEQ multiplex PCR; TCRdb holds only in-frame clones, not every one. The profile shows 26,000 or so clones, approximately 91% of them singletons. General study findings and limits: Maximal T cell clonality occurred in uninvolved adjacent lung, with tumor ranking below it. Median around 60 top-100 tumor clones were shared with paired adjacent lung.

A remark on this clone: Antigen unknown.

The sequencing used peripheral blood, collected before any cancer treatment. The clonotype was recovered from a female donor of 60 years or more with stage II squamous cell lung carcinoma.

The CDR3 sequence is CASSESGHSHEQFF. Here the CDR3 DNA reads TGCGCCAGCAGTGAGTCCGGCCATAGCCATGAGCAGTTCTTC. V gene TRBV10-1 combines with J gene TRBJ2-1; D call uncertain. Trimming took off 0 bases at V and 8 bases at J, with 11 bases between the two ends. The CDR3 is 14 amino acids. Germline values: CDR1 WNHNN, CDR2 SYGVQD (reference sequence).